The clone carrying this TCR beta chain has more than one count but fewer than ten. Antigen specificity is unknown. After removal of 3 bases from V and 6 bases from J, the junction contained 4 bases not matched to a gene. Germline V CDR1 and CDR2: SGHTA, FQGNSA. This CDR3 has 14 amino acids. The data were taken from a study of radiotherapy plus CTLA-4 blockade in lung cancer. Study-wide results and caveats: Among reported predictors of response, early blood T cell clone dynamics with interferon-beta performed best. After treatment with radiotherapy plus ipilimumab, TCR clones that came from the tumor expanded in blood.

Sequencing was performed with immunoSEQ multiplex PCR; in TCRdb, only in-frame clones are kept and a portion is missing. The top ten clones hold under 5% of a sample with around 65,000 clones, about 80% of them seen once. The source of this sequence is a human donor with non-small cell lung cancer who had a complete response to radiotherapy plus ipilimumab. The V call is TRBV7-2, the J call TRBJ1-5; 8 bases align to TRBD1. The sample was peripheral blood, taken from a patient treated with radiotherapy plus ipilimumab. CDR3 DNA: TGTGCCAGCAGCTTCGGACAGGGCAGTCAGCCCCAGCATTTT. It encodes CASSFGQGSQPQHF.